A single sample gave rise to the 20 T cell receptor beta chains below, sequenced in a study of vaccination and CD4 T cells after COVID-19. These receptors' targets are unknown. The treatment denotes: approximately 9-day PBMC culture with coronavirus spike peptide pools or control peptides (ViraFEST assay). Scientists ran DNA taken from cultured CD4+ T cells through the Oncomine TCR Beta short-read assay for sequencing. TCRdb used MiXCR to reprocess the PCR reads, holding one entry per CDR3 protein. The sample has about 12,000 distinct CDR3 sequences, about 44% seen once. Material for sequencing was CD4+ T cells from blood, cultured in vitro. These receptors came from a human donor who had recovered from COVID-19.

The table lists this clonotype with a few counts. V is TRBV4-2 and J is TRBJ2-1; 10 bases align to TRBD2. The J call may be incorrect, as the DNA end agrees better with TRBJ2-7. This CDR3 is 15 amino acids long. CDR1 LGHNA and CDR2 YNFKEQ come from the germline V gene. The CDR3 DNA sequence: TGTGCCAGCAGCCAAGGACTAGCGGGCTCCTACGAGCAGTACTTC. Amino acids: CASSQGLAGSYEQYF.

This clonotype was found a few times. This chain links TRBV7-2 with TRBJ2-1; D remains unclear. The ends were cut back, 2 bases at V and 7 bases at J, with 12 bases in the middle. The CDR3 runs to 14 residues. Germline V CDR1 and CDR2: SGHTA, FQGNSA. CDR3 protein: CASSLLGAGNEQFF. CDR3 bases: TGTGCCAGCAGCTTACTTGGCGCTGGGAATGAGCAGTTCTTC.

The CDR3 is CSASQGAFYEQYF. The CDR3 region has the DNA TGCAGTGCTTCACAGGGGGCGTTTTACGAGCAGTACTTC. This sequence joins TRBV20-1 and TRBJ2-7; 9 bases agree with TRBD1. Germline CDR1 and CDR2: DFQATT and SNEGSKA (reference sequence). There are 13 residues in the CDR3. V was pared by 5 bases and J by 4 bases, with 6 bases of the junction left unmatched.

In its sample, this clonotype was seen a few times. This chain uses TRBV15 with TRBJ1-1, with a possible D match to TRBD1 (6 bases). Between the trimmed V and J ends, which lost 8 bases and 2 bases, there was a span of 15 bases. CDR1 and CDR2 (germline): LNHNV, YYDKDF (reference sequence). This CDR3 has 14 amino acids. The CDR3 region has the DNA TGTGCCACCGCCCCAGACAGGTTTAACACTGAAGCTTTCTTT. It specifies CATAPDRFNTEAFF.

This chain joins TRBV11-2 and TRBJ2-5, with 7 bases aligning to TRBD1. The V segment lost 9 bases and the J segment 3 bases; nucleotides outside the gene matches: 4. The CDR3 loop spans 12 amino acids. Germline V gene sequence: CDR1 SGHAT, CDR2 FQNNGV. For the CDR3, the DNA is TGTGCCAGTAGGGGACAGAAAGAGACCCAGTACTTC. Amino acids: CASRGQKETQYF. The full variable domain, rest sourced from reference TRBV11-2 and TRBJ2-5, is EAGVAQSPRYKIIEKRQSVAFWCNPISGHATLYWYQQILGQGPKLLIQFQNNGVVDDSQLPKDRFSAERLKGVDSTLKIQPAKLEDSAVYLCASRGQKETQYFGPGTRLLVL.

This clonotype came up a few times. V and J are TRBV6-2 or TRBV6-3 and TRBJ1-1; tentatively, D is TRBD1 (5 bases). The CDR3 has 12 amino acids. Trimming shortened V by 6 bases and J by 8 bases, and 13 bases separated the two germline ends. Germline lookup yields CDR1 MNHEY and CDR2 SVGEGT. CDR3 nucleotides: TGTGCCAGCAGCACCGGGGGAATAGAAGCTTTCTTT. Translating it yields CASSTGGIEAFF.

CDR3 residues: CASKLGGVTYEQYF. CDR3 bases: TGTGCCAGCAAACTCGGGGGGGTGACCTACGAGCAGTACTTC. The chain links TRBV27 to TRBJ2-7, with 8 bases that match TRBD2. The CDR3 is made up of 14 amino acids. Germline loops: CDR1 MNHEY, CDR2 SMNVEV (reference sequence). With 7 bases clipped from V and 2 bases from J, the junction kept 7 bases outside the gene matches.

The genes are TRBV19 and TRBJ1-1; D perhaps matches TRBD1 (5 bases). CDR1 is LNHDA and CDR2 is SQIVND in the germline V gene (reference sequence). V was shortened by 2 bases and J by 11 bases, with 12 bases between the two germline ends. This CDR3 region has 12 residues. The CDR3 protein is CASSISGRDAFF. In DNA, the CDR3 is TGTGCCAGTAGTATATCGGGACGCGACGCTTTCTTT.

This clonotype turned up a few times. The chain couples TRBV27 to TRBJ1-3; a possible D gene is TRBD1 (6 bases). Germline V lookup: CDR1 MNHEY, CDR2 SMNVEV (reference sequence). Trimming stripped 6 bases from V and 0 bases from J, with 12 bases between. The CDR3 is 15 amino acids. The CDR3 here is CASSSGQLSGNTIYF. For the CDR3, the DNA is TGTGCCAGCAGCTCCGGACAGCTCTCTGGAAACACCATATATTTT.

The chain is built from TRBV20-1 and TRBJ1-5; D remains ambiguous. This CDR3 has 12 amino acids. The V and J ends lost 6 bases and 3 bases respectively, with 9 bases between them. The germline V gene has CDR1 DFQATT and CDR2 SNEGSKA (reference sequence). CDR3 DNA sequence: TGCAGTGCGGGGTTCGTCAATCAGCCCCAGCATTTT. This sequence encodes CSAGFVNQPQHF.

The chain combines TRBV27 with TRBJ2-6, with 9 nucleotides matching TRBD2. The length of the CDR3 is 17 residues. Germline assignment: CDR1 MNHEY and CDR2 SMNVEV (reference sequence). Losses at the gene ends were 0 bases for V and 2 bases for J; bases not matched to a gene: 2. CDR3 DNA sequence: TGTGCCAGCAGTTTATCAGCGGGAGGTACTGGGGCCAACGTCCTGACTTTC. It codes for CASSLSAGGTGANVLTF.

This clonotype was seen more than once but under ten times. The chain joins TRBV7-8 to TRBJ1-6; D gene uncertain. Germline loops: CDR1 SGHVS, CDR2 FQNEAQ. Deletions cut 2 bases from V and 8 bases from J, with 13 bases between. The CDR3 length is 15 residues. CDR3 sequence: CASSLNPDGYSPLHF. For the CDR3, the DNA is TGTGCCAGCAGCTTAAATCCGGACGGTTATTCACCCCTCCACTTT.

The chain carries TRBV19 and TRBJ1-6; 11 bases fit TRBD1. CDR3 size: 14 residues. Unmatched junction bases numbered 5, after V lost 6 bases and J lost 10 bases. Germline-derived CDR1 and CDR2 are LNHDA and SQIVND (reference sequence). The CDR3 spells CASRPGQGGSPLHF. The CDR3 DNA follows: TGTGCCAGTAGACCGGGACAGGGGGGATCACCCCTCCACTTT.

The CDR3 spells CASRITRGADTQYF. The CDR3 bases are TGTGCCAGCAGGATTACACGGGGCGCAGATACGCAGTATTTT. The V and J genes are TRBV6-1 and TRBJ2-3; D is possibly TRBD1 or TRBD2 (5 bases each). Germline-derived CDR1 and CDR2 are MNHNS and SASEGT. The CDR3 covers 14 residues. V shed 6 bases and J shed 4 bases, with 14 bases lying between them.

The rearrangement joins TRBV19 to TRBJ1-3, with unresolved D. The CDR3 has 8 residues. V gave up 11 bases and J gave up 8 bases, with 4 bases separating them. The V gene's germline CDR1 is LNHDA and CDR2 SQIVND (reference sequence). CDR3 DNA sequence: TGTGCCGGTCACACCATATATTTT. It translates to CAGHTIYF. Filled out from reference TRBV19 and TRBJ1-3, the complete variable domain reads DGGITQSPKYLFRKEGQNVTLSCEQNLNHDAMYWYRQDPGQGLRLIYYSQIVNDFQKGDIAEGYSVSREKKESFPLTVTSAQKNPTAFYLCAGHTIYFGEGSWLTVV.

This clonotype is medium-sized by share. This chain joins TRBV12-3 or TRBV12-4 and TRBJ1-5, with a tentative D call TRBD1 (6 bases). V was shortened by 1 base and J by 1 base, with 8 bases between the two germline ends. This CDR3 contains 15 residues. The CDR3: CASSLGGGSNQPQHF. CDR3 nucleotides: TGTGCCAGCAGTTTAGGAGGGGGAAGCAATCAGCCCCAGCATTTT.

This chain uses TRBV7-2 with TRBJ1-5; D gene uncertain. This CDR3 contains 15 residues. V shed 4 bases and J shed 7 bases, with 17 bases lying between them. Germline assignment: CDR1 SGHTA and CDR2 FQGNSA. This CDR3 reads CASSSGPAISQPQHF. The DNA of the CDR3 is TGTGCCAGCAGCTCCGGGCCTGCAATCAGCCAGCCCCAGCATTTT. Full variable domain (rest looked up from reference TRBV7-2 and TRBJ1-5): GAGVSQSPSNKVTEKGKDVELRCDPISGHTALYWYRQSLGQGLEFLIYFQGNSAPDKSGLPSDRFSAERTGGSVSTLTIQRTQQEDSAVYLCASSSGPAISQPQHFGDGTRLSIL.

This clonotype was counted only a few times. The rearrangement joins TRBV7-8 to TRBJ2-2; possible D gene TRBD1, 5 bases. Trimming stripped 1 base from V and 4 bases from J, with 10 bases between. Germline values: CDR1 SGHVS, CDR2 FQNEAQ. This CDR3 is 15 amino acids long. The chain's CDR3 is CASSLEGRITGELFF. The CDR3 nucleotides are TGTGCCAGCAGCTTAGAGGGGCGCATCACCGGGGAGCTGTTTTTT.

The chain joins TRBV20-1 to TRBJ1-3, with D hard to call. Germline CDR1 DFQATT, CDR2 SNEGSKA (reference sequence). Trimming cost V 5 bases and J 0 bases, with 8 bases left between them. The CDR3 is 13 amino acids. CDR3 protein: CSAPKNSGNTIYF. As DNA, the CDR3 is TGCAGTGCTCCCAAAAACTCTGGAAACACCATATATTTT.

This clonotype was observed a few times. The chain has TRBV23-1 and TRBJ2-2, with D hard to call. TRBV23-1 is treated as an ORF (open reading frame) with a function not yet certain. V lost 4 bases and J lost 5, with 14 bases in between. The CDR3 length is 15 residues. The CDR3, as DNA: TGCGCCAGCAGTCCCCCCTTACGTTGGACCGGGGAGCTGTTTTTT. It encodes CASSPPLRWTGELFF.